The present T cell receptor (beta chain) was sequenced within a study of shared clonotypes between healthy human individuals. The wider study: The cohort had two women and a few men, ages 18 to 49.

This clone was detected ten times or more. Method: immunoSEQ multiplex PCR; TCRdb's copy keeps in-frame clones and lacks some. The table lists some 92,000 clones, over 40% of them singletons. The CDR3 covers 14 residues. CDR1 GTSNPN and CDR2 SVGIG come from the germline V gene (reference sequence). V lost 5 bases to trimming and J lost 4 bases, with 15 bases between them. The genes are TRBV30 and TRBJ1-3; D may be TRBD1 (5 bases). The clonotype was recovered from a woman in her thirties or forties in good health. Some clones in this sample may be carry-over from other donors' samples. The sequenced sample consisted of PBMCs. CDR3 DNA: TGTGCCTGGGGCACAGGCCCTGGGGGAAACACCATATATTTT. Its protein product is CAWGTGPGGNTIYF.